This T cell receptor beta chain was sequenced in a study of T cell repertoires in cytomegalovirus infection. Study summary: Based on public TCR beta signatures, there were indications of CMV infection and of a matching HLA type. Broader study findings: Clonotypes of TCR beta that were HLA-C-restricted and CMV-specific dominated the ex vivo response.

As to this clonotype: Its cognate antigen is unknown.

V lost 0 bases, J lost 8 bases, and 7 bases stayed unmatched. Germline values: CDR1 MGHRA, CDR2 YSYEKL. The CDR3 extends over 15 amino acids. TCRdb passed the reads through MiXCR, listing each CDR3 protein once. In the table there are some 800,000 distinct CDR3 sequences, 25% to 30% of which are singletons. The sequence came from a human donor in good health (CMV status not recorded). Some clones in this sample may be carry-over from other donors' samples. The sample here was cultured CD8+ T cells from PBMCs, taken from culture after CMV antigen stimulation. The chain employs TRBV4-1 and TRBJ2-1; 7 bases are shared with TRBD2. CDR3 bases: TGCGCCAGCAGCCAAGAGGCGACTAGCCCTGATGAGCAGTTCTTC. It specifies CASSQEATSPDEQFF.